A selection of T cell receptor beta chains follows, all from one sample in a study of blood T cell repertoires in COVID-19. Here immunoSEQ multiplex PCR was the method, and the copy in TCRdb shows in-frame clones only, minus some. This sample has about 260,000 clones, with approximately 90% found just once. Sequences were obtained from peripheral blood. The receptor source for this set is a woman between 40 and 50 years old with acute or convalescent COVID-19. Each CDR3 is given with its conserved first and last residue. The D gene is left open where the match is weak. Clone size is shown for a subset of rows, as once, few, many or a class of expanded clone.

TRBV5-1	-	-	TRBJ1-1	CASSGGNRGTEAFF	TGCGCCAGCAGCGGAGGGAACCGGGGGACTGAAGCTTTCTTT
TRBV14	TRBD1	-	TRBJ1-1	CASSPNRGQGKAFF	TGTGCCAGCAGCCCCAACCGGGGACAGGGAAAAGCTTTCTTT
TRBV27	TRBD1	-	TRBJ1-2	CASQGQGSVYGYTF	TGTGCCAGCCAGGGACAGGGCTCGGTCTATGGCTACACCTTC
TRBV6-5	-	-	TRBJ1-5	CASLDMFQPQHF	TGTGCCAGCCTTGACATGTTTCAGCCCCAGCATTTT
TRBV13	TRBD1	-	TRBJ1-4	CASSQGVTNEKLFF	TGTGCCAGCAGCCAGGGGGTAACTAATGAAAAACTGTTTTTT
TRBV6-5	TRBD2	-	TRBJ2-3	CASSYSGGRTDTQYF	TGTGCCAGCAGTTACAGCGGGGGGCGCACAGATACGCAGTATTTT
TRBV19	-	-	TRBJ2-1	CASSPGLFNEQFF	TGTGCCAGTAGTCCTGGACTTTTTAATGAGCAGTTCTTC
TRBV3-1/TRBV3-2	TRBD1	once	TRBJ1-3	CASSRSDRGGNTIYF	TGTGCCAGCAGCCGATCAGACAGGGGAGGAAACACCATATATTTT
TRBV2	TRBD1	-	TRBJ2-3	CASSARQGHTDTQYF	TGTGCCAGCAGTGCCAGACAGGGACACACAGATACGCAGTATTTT
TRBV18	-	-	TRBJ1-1	CASSPTDTEAFF	TGTGCCAGCTCACCAACGGACACTGAAGCTTTCTTT
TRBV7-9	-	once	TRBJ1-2	CASSRDTSGYTF	TGTGCCAGCAGCCGAGATACCTCGGGCTACACCTTC
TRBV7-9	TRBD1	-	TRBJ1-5	CASSLGAGGYIGNQPQHF	TGTGCCAGCAGCTTAGGGGCAGGGGGATATATTGGCAATCAGCCCCAGCATTTT
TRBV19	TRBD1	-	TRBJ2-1	CASGPGQGLSNEQFF	TGTGCCAGTGGACCGGGACAGGGGCTTAGTAATGAGCAGTTCTTC
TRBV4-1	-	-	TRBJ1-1	CASSQYGRSHTEAFF	TGCGCCAGCAGCCAATACGGTCGGTCTCACACTGAAGCTTTCTTT
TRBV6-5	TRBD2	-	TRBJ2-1	CASSPRGGGHNEQFF	TGTGCCAGCAGTCCCCGGGGCGGGGGGCACAATGAGCAGTTCTTC
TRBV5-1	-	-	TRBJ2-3	CASSPGTDTQYF	TGCGCCAGCAGCCCTGGCACAGATACGCAGTATTTT
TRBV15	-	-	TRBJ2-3	CATSRDKTFTDTQYF	TGTGCCACCAGCAGAGATAAAACATTCACAGATACGCAGTATTTT
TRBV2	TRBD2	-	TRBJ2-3	CASSEVGLAAKKGYF	TGTGCCAGCAGTGAAGTAGGACTAGCGGCTAAGAAGGGGTATTTT
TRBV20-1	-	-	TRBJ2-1	CSASSQVPYNEQFF	TGCAGTGCTAGTTCCCAGGTCCCCTACAATGAGCAGTTCTTC
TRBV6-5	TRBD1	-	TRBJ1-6	CASSPGGYNSPLHF	TGTGCCAGCAGCCCAGGGGGCTATAATTCACCCCTCCACTTT
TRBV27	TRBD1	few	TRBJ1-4	CASSTGTGNEKLFF	TGTGCCAGCAGTACCGGGACAGGGAATGAAAAACTGTTTTTT
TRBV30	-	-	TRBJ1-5	CAWSVGQLNQPQHF	TGTGCCTGGAGTGTCGGACAGCTTAATCAGCCCCAGCATTTT
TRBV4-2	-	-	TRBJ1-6	CASSQGISGNSPLHF	TGTGCCAGCAGCCAAGGGATCTCAGGGAATTCACCCCTCCACTTT
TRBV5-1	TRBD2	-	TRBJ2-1	CASSPGGVYNEQFF	TGCGCCAGCAGCCCCGGGGGGGTATACAATGAGCAGTTCTTC
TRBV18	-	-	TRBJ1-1	CASSRSGNTEAFF	TGTGCCAGCTCACGATCAGGGAACACTGAAGCTTTCTTT
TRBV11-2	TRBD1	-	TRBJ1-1	CASSLVGEDRVGGNTEAFF	TGTGCCAGCAGCTTAGTAGGAGAGGACAGGGTTGGTGGGAACACTGAAGCTTTCTTT
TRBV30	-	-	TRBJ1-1	CAWGLRTEAFF	TGTGCCTGGGGCTTACGAACTGAAGCTTTCTTT